The 19 T cell receptor beta chains in this list originate from one sample, sequenced in a study of blood T cell repertoires in COVID-19 (dated by TCRdb to between 2020 and 2021). Library preparation was by the immunoSEQ multiplex PCR assay. In TCRdb, the immuneACCESS table is reduced to in-frame sequences with V and J assigned. These tables do not hold every clone; where another copy was compared, an unresolved V gene accounts for under half, and the others remain unexplained. Within this sample are 200,000 to 250,000 clones, with 75% to 90% of them counted one time only. The top ten clones comprise less than 9.5% of the sample. The sequenced sample was peripheral blood. All receptors derive from a woman over 75 with COVID-19, enrolled during active disease.

The gene calls are TRBV6-5 and TRBJ1-2, with D possibly matching TRBD1 (6 bases). Germline lookup yields CDR1 MNHEY and CDR2 SVGAGI. The CDR3 loop spans 14 amino acids. The V end lost 10 bases, the J end lost 0 bases, and 15 bases lay between the germline ends. CDR3 DNA: TGTGCCACCCAGTTAGGGGGTTCTAACTATGGCTACACCTTC. Protein product: CATQLGGSNYGYTF.

Here the CDR3 reads CASSLRRGTTEAFF. CDR3 nucleotides: TGTGCCAGCAGCTTACGCCGGGGGACGACTGAAGCTTTCTTT. J is TRBJ1-1 and V is TRBV7-3; TRBD1 is a possible D gene (5 bases). V lost 2 bases to trimming and J lost 5 bases, with 12 bases between them. Per the germline V gene, CDR1 is SGHTA and CDR2 is FQGTGA. This CDR3 is 14 amino acids long.

The table lists this clone with a few counts. V and J are TRBV19 and TRBJ1-5; D is undetermined. The ends were cut back, 8 bases at V and 7 bases at J, with 18 bases in the middle. Germline V gene data show CDR1 as LNHDA and CDR2 as SQIVND (reference sequence). The CDR3 has 14 residues. The CDR3 coding sequence is TGTGCCAGTCAGGATGCCGCCTTAGGACAGCCCCAGCATTTT. It codes for CASQDAALGQPQHF.

V gene TRBV28 combines with J gene TRBJ1-2; 7 bases fit TRBD1. This CDR3 has 15 residues. The V gene's germline CDR1 is MDHEN and CDR2 SYDVKM. V lost 5 bases and J lost 3; bases outside the gene matches: 9. The CDR3, as DNA: TGTGCCAGCAGTGCCCCGCAGGGGGGTCACTATGGCTACACCTTC. This codes for CASSAPQGGHYGYTF.

J is TRBJ1-6 and V is TRBV27; D uncertain. Germline CDR1 and CDR2: MNHEY and SMNVEV (reference sequence). CDR3 length: 14 residues. V gave up 4 bases and J gave up 9 bases, with 13 bases separating them. CDR3 in DNA: TGTGCCAGCAGTTCCCCCCCGAGTTCTTCACCCCTCCACTTT. It is translated as CASSSPPSSSPLHF.

The chain employs TRBV6-6 and TRBJ1-2, with D perhaps TRBD1 (5 bases). The ends were cut back, 6 bases at V and 7 bases at J, with 15 bases in the middle. This CDR3 is 13 amino acids long. Germline V gene sequence: CDR1 MNHNY, CDR2 SVGAGI (reference sequence). In DNA form, the CDR3 reads TGTGCCAGCAGCGATCAGGGAGCGGGTGGCTACACCTTC. It codes for CASSDQGAGGYTF.

This clone was picked up a small number of times. The rearrangement joins TRBV11-2 to TRBJ2-7; D is unclear. This CDR3 has 11 residues. Per germline, CDR1 SGHAT and CDR2 FQNNGV. Trimming stripped 6 bases from V and 4 bases from J, with 7 bases between. The CDR3 protein is CASRERYEQYF. The CDR3 DNA reads as TGTGCCAGCAGAGAGAGGTACGAGCAGTACTTC. Full variable domain (rest looked up from reference TRBV11-2 and TRBJ2-7): EAGVAQSPRYKIIEKRQSVAFWCNPISGHATLYWYQQILGQGPKLLIQFQNNGVVDDSQLPKDRFSAERLKGVDSTLKIQPAKLEDSAVYLCASRERYEQYFGPGTRLTVT.

The J gene is TRBJ1-5, the V gene TRBV19, with 7 bases aligning to TRBD1. The germline V gene has CDR1 LNHDA and CDR2 SQIVND (reference sequence). J lost 3 bases, V lost 7 bases, and 9 bases had no gene match. The CDR3 runs 15 residues. CDR3 nucleotide sequence: TGTGCCAGTACCCCCAGGGACAGCAACAATCAGCCCCAGCATTTT. Its protein is CASTPRDSNNQPQHF.

The chain is built from TRBV19 and TRBJ1-2; a weak D match, TRBD1 (5 bases). The germline V gene has CDR1 LNHDA and CDR2 SQIVND (reference sequence). This CDR3 is 13 amino acids long. The V end was cut by 11 bases, the J end by 8 bases, with 21 bases between. The chain's CDR3 is CARKATARWGYTF. The CDR3 nucleotides read TGTGCCCGCAAAGCGACAGCCCGATGGGGCTACACCTTC.

For this clone: The sample has other DNA sequences that encode this CDR3 too. The gene calls are TRBV12-5 and TRBJ2-2; no reliable D call. The CDR3 runs 13 residues. V shed 0 bases and J shed 5 bases, with 4 bases lying between them. Germline V gene lookup returns CDR1 LGHNT and CDR2 FRNRAP. CDR3 in amino acids: CASGLVSTGELFF. The CDR3 DNA reads as TGTGCTAGTGGTTTGGTGTCAACCGGGGAGCTGTTTTTT.

The chain employs TRBV5-8 and TRBJ2-2, with 9 nucleotides matching TRBD2. Germline loops: CDR1 SGHTS, CDR2 YDEGEE. There are 16 residues in the CDR3. V lost 6 bases, J lost 0 bases, and 6 bases stayed unmatched. Written as DNA, the CDR3 is TGTGCCAGCACCCCCGGGACTAGCACGAACACCGGGGAGCTGTTTTTT. It codes for CASTPGTSTNTGELFF.

This clone was picked up a small number of times. The chain uses TRBV21-1 and TRBJ1-5; the D call TRBD1 from the table was never checked on the DNA. TRBV21-1 is flagged as a pseudogene. CDR3 length: 13 amino acids. The CDR3 region is CASSKQGNQPQHF. CDR3 nucleotides: TGTGCCAGCAGCAAACAGGGCAATCAGCCCCAGCATTTT.

This chain links TRBV24-1 with TRBJ2-3, with TRBD2 matching 11 bases. With 3 bases clipped from V and 4 bases from J, the junction kept 8 bases outside the gene matches. This CDR3 contains 17 residues. Germline-derived CDR1 and CDR2 are KGHDR and SFDVKD. The CDR3 DNA is TGTGCCACCAGTGATCCTACTAGCGGGAGAGCAGCAGATACGCAGTATTTT. Residues: CATSDPTSGRAADTQYF.

The CDR3 nucleotides read TGTGCCAGCAGTGAATCCGGGGGGAGACACAATGAGCAGTTCTTC. It codes for CASSESGGRHNEQFF. This chain joins TRBV25-1 and TRBJ2-1, with 7 bases aligning to TRBD2. With V trimmed by 1 base and J by 5 bases, 5 bases remained unmatched. There are 15 residues in the CDR3. Germline assignment: CDR1 MGHDK and CDR2 SYGVNS.

J is TRBJ1-2 and V is TRBV6-5; TRBD1 matches at 8 bases. The germline CDR1 and CDR2 sequences are MNHEY and SVGAGI. After removal of 10 bases from V and 2 bases from J, the junction contained 6 bases not matched to a gene. There are 13 residues in the CDR3. The CDR3 DNA follows: TGTGCCACCACGACAGGGGACAACTATGGCTACACCTTC. It specifies CATTTGDNYGYTF.

The genes are TRBV2 and TRBJ2-3; 11 bases are a match to TRBD2. Germline trimming cut 6 bases from V and 2 bases from J; bases unmatched to any gene: 7. Germline CDR1 is SNHLY and CDR2 is FYNNEI. The CDR3 runs to 16 residues. The CDR3 here is CASRAGTSGYTDTQYF. CDR3 coding DNA: TGTGCCAGCAGGGCAGGGACTAGCGGATACACAGATACGCAGTATTTT.

The V and J genes are TRBV4-2 and TRBJ2-2, with 9 bases matching TRBD1. There are 14 residues in the CDR3. V dropped 8 bases and J dropped 8; count of bases not matched to a gene: 9. The V gene's germline CDR1 is LGHNA and CDR2 YNFKEQ. DNA for the CDR3: TGTGCCAGCTCCCGGGACAGGGTCGCGGGGGAGCTGTTTTTT. The encoded protein is CASSRDRVAGELFF.

This clone appeared once. The chain employs TRBV7-3 and TRBJ1-1; maybe TRBD1 (6 bases). Germline V CDR1 and CDR2: SGHTA, FQGTGA. The CDR3 covers 14 residues. Trimming cost V 11 bases and J 0 bases, with 16 bases left between them. For the CDR3, the DNA is TGTGCCTCCAGGGGCCAGGCGCTGAACACTGAAGCTTTCTTT. Its protein is CASRGQALNTEAFF. The full variable domain, completed using reference TRBV7-3 and TRBJ1-1, is GAGVSQTPSNKVTEKGKYVELRCDPISGHTALYWYRQSLGQGPEFLIYFQGTGAADDSGLPNDRFFAVRPEGSVSTLKIQRTERGDSAVYLCASRGQALNTEAFFGQGTRLTVV.

This sequence joins TRBV19 and TRBJ2-7; 9 bases are a match to TRBD1. The germline V gene has CDR1 LNHDA and CDR2 SQIVND (reference sequence). J lost 5 bases, V lost 6 bases, and 8 bases had no gene match. The CDR3 runs 14 residues. In DNA, the CDR3 is TGTGCCAGTAGCCGCGGACAGGGGCGCAACGAGCAGTACTTC. As protein: CASSRGQGRNEQYF. Using reference TRBV19 and TRBJ2-7 for the parts outside the CDR3, the full variable domain is DGGITQSPKYLFRKEGQNVTLSCEQNLNHDAMYWYRQDPGQGLRLIYYSQIVNDFQKGDIAEGYSVSREKKESFPLTVTSAQKNPTAFYLCASSRGQGRNEQYFGPGTRLTVT.